This T cell receptor (beta chain) was identified during a study of blood T cell repertoires in COVID-19. Some clones are missing from TCRdb's copy, which holds only in-frame ones; the method was immunoSEQ multiplex PCR. The table lists fewer than 300,000 clones, around 87% of them singletons, with approximately 1.5% in the top ten. V was clipped by 0 bases and J by 2 bases, with 14 bases between them. This CDR3 spans 17 amino acids. From germline, CDR1 is SGHDT and CDR2 YYEEEE. Source material: peripheral blood. The chain is built from TRBV5-6 and TRBJ2-2; D might be TRBD2 (5 bases). The receptor was derived from a woman in her forties who had recovered from COVID-19. CDR3 in amino acids: CASSLDGRGPNTGELFF. The CDR3 DNA sequence: TGTGCCAGCAGCTTGGATGGTCGCGGGCCTAACACCGGGGAGCTGTTTTTT.